These T cell receptor beta chains were read from a single sample in a study of blood T cell repertoires in COVID-19. Assay used: immunoSEQ multiplex PCR; TCRdb lists only in-frame clones, some missing. Altogether 200,000 to 250,000 clones are present, approximately 85% being singletons, with the ten largest covering roughly 5.1%. Source material: peripheral blood. These receptors were obtained from a woman in her 70s with COVID-19, enrolled during active disease. Both conserved end residues are part of each CDR3. A D gene is named only where the DNA matches it firmly. The size of a clone is reported for some rows only, either as once, few or many, or as a class for expanded clones.

cdr3_aa,cdr3_nt,d_call,j_call,v_call,clone_size
CSVFSKSGLSYNEQFF,TGCAGCGTTTTCTCCAAATCGGGACTCAGCTACAATGAGCAGTTCTTC,.,TRBJ2-1,TRBV29-1,.
CASSLPQGNYGYTF,TGCGCCAGCAGCCTACCCCAGGGTAATTATGGCTACACCTTC,.,TRBJ1-2,TRBV5-1,.
CASSYGEGIGTEAFF,TGTGCCAGCAGTTACGGGGAGGGGATAGGCACTGAAGCTTTCTTT,.,TRBJ1-1,TRBV6-5,.
CASSPGTSDTQYF,TGTGCCAGCTCACCCGGGACAAGCGATACGCAGTATTTT,.,TRBJ2-3,TRBV18,once
CASSTGQSSGIWDTQYF,TGTGCCAGCAGCACCGGACAGTCTAGCGGGATATGGGATACGCAGTATTTT,TRBD2,TRBJ2-3,TRBV7-2,.
CASSPQIQGTSSTDTQYF,TGTGCCAGCTCACCACAAATACAGGGGACATCTAGCACAGATACGCAGTATTTT,TRBD1,TRBJ2-3,TRBV18,.
CASSLFAGSSNQPQHF,TGTGCCAGCAGCTTGTTCGCGGGCTCTAGCAATCAGCCCCAGCATTTT,.,TRBJ1-5,TRBV5-5,once
CASSFIYNEQFF,TGTGCCAGCAGCTTTATATACAATGAGCAGTTCTTC,.,TRBJ2-1,TRBV5-6,.
CASSQGQGTTGELFF,TGCGCCAGCAGCCAGGGGCAGGGAACAACCGGGGAGCTGTTTTTT,.,TRBJ2-2,TRBV4-1,.
CASLRLAGVTGELFF,TGTGCCAGCCTCCGACTAGCGGGAGTTACCGGGGAGCTGTTTTTT,TRBD2,TRBJ2-2,TRBV28,once
CASSRTADRGQTEAFF,TGCGCCAGCAGCCGAACTGCCGACAGGGGGCAGACTGAAGCTTTCTTT,TRBD1,TRBJ1-1,TRBV5-1,.
CAWRPSGSSPSSYEQYF,TGTGCCTGGAGACCCAGCGGGAGTTCACCGAGCTCCTACGAGCAGTACTTC,TRBD2,TRBJ2-7,TRBV30,.
CASSLDRTSGANVLTF,TGTGCCAGCAGCCTGGACAGGACCTCTGGGGCCAACGTCCTGACTTTC,TRBD1,TRBJ2-6,TRBV7-2,.
CASSVGTPGGRENTEAFF,TGTGCCAGCAGCGTAGGGACTCCCGGGGGTCGTGAGAACACTGAAGCTTTCTTT,.,TRBJ1-1,TRBV9,.
CASSSTGNTIYF,TGTGCCAGCAGTAGCACTGGAAACACCATATATTTT,.,TRBJ1-3,TRBV6-5,.
CATSEPPGEAFF,TGTGCCACCTCCGAGCCGCCGGGTGAAGCTTTCTTT,.,TRBJ1-1,TRBV28,.
CASSPIRTGSSYNEQFF,TGTGCCAGCAGTCCCATCCGGACAGGGAGCTCCTACAATGAGCAGTTCTTC,TRBD1,TRBJ2-1,TRBV28,.
CASGRPDSNQPQHF,TGTGCCAGCGGGAGGCCGGATAGCAATCAGCCCCAGCATTTT,.,TRBJ1-5,TRBV7-9,.
CASGGGGGDSPLHF,TGCGCCAGCGGCGGCGGGGGTGGGGATTCACCCCTCCACTTT,.,TRBJ1-6,TRBV4-1,.
CASSQAWGGRYNEQFF,TGTGCCAGCAGCCAAGCCTGGGGCGGGAGGTACAATGAGCAGTTCTTC,TRBD2,TRBJ2-1,TRBV14,.
CASSPAGQSNYGYTF,TGTGCCAGCTCACCCGCGGGACAGTCTAACTATGGCTACACCTTC,TRBD1,TRBJ1-2,TRBV18,.
CASSRYLDRTSTDTQYF,TGTGCCAGCTCACGCTACCTCGACAGGACTAGCACAGATACGCAGTATTTT,.,TRBJ2-3,TRBV18,.
CSVVPSGRQNEQFF,TGCAGCGTTGTCCCGAGCGGGAGGCAGAATGAGCAGTTCTTC,TRBD2,TRBJ2-1,TRBV29-1,.
CASSSSGRSYNEQFF,TGTGCCAGCAGCTCTAGCGGGAGGTCTTACAATGAGCAGTTCTTC,TRBD2,TRBJ2-1,TRBV5-4,.
CASSVRRTGFSGANVLTF,TGTGCCAGCAGTGTACGCCGGACAGGCTTTTCTGGGGCCAACGTCCTGACTTTC,TRBD1,TRBJ2-6,TRBV5-4,.
CASSALGSPLHF,TGTGCCAGCAGCGCCCTAGGTTCACCCCTCCACTTT,.,TRBJ1-6,TRBV9,.
CASSPGSNYGYTF,TGTGCCAGCAGTCCCGGTTCTAACTATGGCTACACCTTC,.,TRBJ1-2,TRBV6-5,.
CASSTPSIGQGTGYTF,TGTGCCAGTAGTACACCGTCTATAGGACAGGGAACTGGCTACACCTTC,TRBD1,TRBJ1-2,TRBV19,.
CASSWGTGRGTGELFF,TGTGCCAGCAGCTGGGGGACTGGTAGGGGCACCGGGGAGCTGTTTTTT,.,TRBJ2-2,TRBV5-6,.
CASSVDGGNYGYTF,TGTGCCAGCAGCGTAGACGGGGGTAACTATGGCTACACCTTC,.,TRBJ1-2,TRBV9,.
CATSESGTGEGQPQHF,TGTGCCACCAGTGAGTCCGGGACAGGAGAGGGTCAGCCCCAGCATTTT,TRBD1,TRBJ1-5,TRBV24-1,.
CATFRGSGNQPQHF,TGTGCCACTTTCAGGGGAAGCGGCAATCAGCCCCAGCATTTT,.,TRBJ1-5,TRBV28,once
CASSQDPRTGELFF,TGCGCCAGCAGCCAAGATCCCAGGACCGGGGAGCTGTTTTTT,.,TRBJ2-2,TRBV4-3,once
CASSLAAELRYGYTF,TGTGCCAGCAGCTTAGCCGCGGAATTGAGATATGGCTACACCTTC,.,TRBJ1-2,TRBV7-2,.
CASSRGGAGTEAFF,TGCGCCAGCAGCCGGGGGGGTGCGGGCACTGAAGCTTTCTTT,.,TRBJ1-1,TRBV5-1,.
CAWSVTRSSTDTQYF,TGTGCCTGGAGTGTAACTAGATCCAGCACAGATACGCAGTATTTT,.,TRBJ2-3,TRBV30,once
CASSSWDLGGEKLFF,TGTGCCAGCAGCTCTTGGGACCTCGGAGGGGAAAAACTGTTTTTT,.,TRBJ1-4,TRBV13,once
CASRLNRGGSPLHF,TGTGCCAGCAGACTTAACAGGGGGGGCTCACCCCTCCACTTT,TRBD1,TRBJ1-6,TRBV6-5,.
CASSAGQGIRGANVLTF,TGTGCCAGCAGCGCGGGACAGGGTATCCGTGGGGCCAACGTCCTGACTTTC,TRBD1,TRBJ2-6,TRBV7-9,.
CASIPLQGPSTDTQYF,TGTGCCAGCATTCCGTTACAGGGGCCTAGCACAGATACGCAGTATTTT,TRBD1,TRBJ2-3,TRBV28,.
CASRSDNLNTEAFF,TGTGCCAGCAGATCGGACAACCTGAACACTGAAGCTTTCTTT,.,TRBJ1-1,TRBV7-2,.
CASRMGGLNEKLFF,TGCGCCAGCAGAATGGGGGGTCTTAATGAAAAACTGTTTTTT,.,TRBJ1-4,TRBV5-1,.
CASSLGGSTSGNTIYF,TGCGCCAGCAGCTTGGGAGGCAGCACCTCTGGAAACACCATATATTTT,.,TRBJ1-3,TRBV5-1,.
CASGQGGLAKNIQYF,TGTGCCAGTGGACAGGGGGGTTTAGCCAAAAACATTCAGTACTTC,TRBD1,TRBJ2-4,TRBV19,.